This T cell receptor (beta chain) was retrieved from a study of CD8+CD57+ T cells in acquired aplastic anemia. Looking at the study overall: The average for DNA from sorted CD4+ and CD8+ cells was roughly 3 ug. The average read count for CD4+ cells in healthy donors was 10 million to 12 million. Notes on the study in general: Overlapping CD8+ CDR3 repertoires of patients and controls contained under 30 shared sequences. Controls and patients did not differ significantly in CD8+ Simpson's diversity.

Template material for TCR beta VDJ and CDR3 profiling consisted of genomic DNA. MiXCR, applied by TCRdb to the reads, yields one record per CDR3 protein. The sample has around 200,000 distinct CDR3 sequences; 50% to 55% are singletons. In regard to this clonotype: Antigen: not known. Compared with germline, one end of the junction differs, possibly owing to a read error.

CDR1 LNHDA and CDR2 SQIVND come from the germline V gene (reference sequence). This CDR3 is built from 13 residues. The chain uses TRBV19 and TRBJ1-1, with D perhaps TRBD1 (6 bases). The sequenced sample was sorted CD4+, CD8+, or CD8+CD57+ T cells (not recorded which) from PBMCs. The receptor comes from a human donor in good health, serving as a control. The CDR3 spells CASRSGAGTGAFF. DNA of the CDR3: TGTGCCAGTAGGTCGGGGGCGGGGACTGGAGCTTTCTTT.